This T cell receptor (beta chain) was captured by sequencing in a study of monozygotic twins with inflammatory bowel disease. The germline V gene encodes CDR1 SGHRS and CDR2 YFSETQ. The CDR3 has 14 amino acids. TCRdb reworked the 5' RACE reads into one entry per CDR3 protein, no DNA. This sample's clone table lists over 110,000 distinct CDR3 sequences. This chain links TRBV5-1 with TRBJ2-7. The clonotype comes from a human donor with ulcerative colitis or Crohn's disease, or a healthy co-twin of an affected twin (not recorded which). Specimen: blood. The CDR3 loop reads CASSQISVLYEQYF.